Listed below are T cell receptor beta chains from one sample, sequenced in a study of response to subunit inactivated influenza vaccine. From the RT-PCR reads, TCRdb called clonotypes with MiXCR, one entry per CDR3 protein. The table lists roughly 670,000 distinct CDR3 sequences, 14% of them singletons, with 6% to 9.5% in the top ten. Sample: PBMCs from blood, taken 14 to 15 days before vaccination. These receptors were collected from a man aged 45-65 years who received an inactivated influenza vaccine. Each CDR3 is given with its conserved first and last residue. A D gene is named only where the DNA matches it firmly. Rows give clone size only sometimes, using once, few, many, or a class for an expanded clone.

d_call j_call clone_size v_call cdr3_aa cdr3_nt
. TRBJ2-3 . TRBV5-1 CASSSGGIADTQYF TGCGCCAGCAGCTCGGGGGGCATCGCAGATACGCAGTATTTT
TRBD2 TRBJ2-1 many TRBV6-2/TRBV6-3 CASSSLAGTSGALSSYNEQFF TGTGCCAGCAGCAGTTTAGCGGGGACTAGCGGCGCCCTGAGCTCCTACAATGAGCAGTTCTTC
TRBD2 TRBJ2-7 few TRBV29-1 CSAAFRLAGGGEQYF TGCAGCGCAGCATTTCGACTAGCGGGAGGGGGTGAGCAGTACTTC
TRBD2 TRBJ2-1 few TRBV20-1 CSGLGVLGTSPNHEQFF TGCAGTGGTTTAGGCGTTTTGGGGACTAGCCCAAATCATGAGCAGTTCTTC
. TRBJ1-5 few TRBV27 CASSLIYTSNQPQHF TGTGCCAGCAGTTTAATTTACACTAGCAATCAGCCCCAGCATTTT
TRBD2 TRBJ2-7 few TRBV7-6 CASSLGYASGAYEQYF TGTGCCAGCAGCTTAGGTTATGCTAGCGGGGCTTACGAGCAGTACTTC
. TRBJ2-7 few TRBV7-3 CASSRSQGSEQYF TGTGCCAGCAGCCGATCACAGGGATCCGAGCAGTACTTC
TRBD1 TRBJ2-7 few TRBV7-8 CASSKQGPHSLEQYF TGTGCCAGCAGCAAACAGGGGCCCCACTCCCTCGAGCAGTACTTC
TRBD2 TRBJ2-7 few TRBV27 CASSKLTSGTPRVDEQYF TGTGCCAGCAGTAAACTGACTAGCGGGACTCCAAGGGTTGACGAGCAGTACTTC
. TRBJ2-1 . TRBV3-1 CASSQRGSEQFF TGTGCCAGCAGCCAACGGGGAAGTGAGCAGTTCTTC
TRBD2 TRBJ2-2 few TRBV6-2/TRBV6-3 CASMGRLAGFTGELFF TGTGCCAGCATGGGTCGGCTAGCGGGTTTTACCGGGGAGCTGTTTTTT
. TRBJ2-7 few TRBV14 CASSQGQQSTYEQYF TGTGCCAGCAGCCAAGGGCAACAATCCACCTACGAGCAGTACTTC
. TRBJ2-3 . TRBV29-1 CSVTRDNTDTQYF TGCAGCGTTACGAGGGACAACACAGATACGCAGTATTTT
. TRBJ2-7 few TRBV6-1 CATTKVGQIYEQYF TGTGCCACCACAAAAGTAGGGCAGATCTACGAGCAGTACTTC
. TRBJ2-3 few TRBV4-3 CASSQDTQGRGADTQYF TGCGCCAGCAGCCAAGATACCCAGGGTCGAGGGGCAGATACGCAGTATTTT
TRBD2 TRBJ2-1 few TRBV6-2/TRBV6-3 CASSSPLAGAHVDEQFF TGTGCCAGCAGTTCGCCTCTAGCGGGAGCCCACGTCGATGAGCAGTTCTTC
. TRBJ1-1 . TRBV5-1 CASSWRSSRTEAFF TGCGCCAGCAGCTGGAGGTCTAGCCGGACTGAAGCTTTCTTT
. TRBJ2-7 many TRBV7-6 CASSSIGRPYEQYF TGTGCCAGCAGCTCGATAGGACGGCCGTACGAGCAGTACTTC
. TRBJ1-1 . TRBV7-2 CAISLQSRAEAFF TGTGCCATCAGCTTACAGTCCCGGGCTGAAGCTTTCTTT
TRBD2 TRBJ2-1 . TRBV4-3 CASSRRTSGGLRAGAQFF TGCGCCAGCAGCCGTCGAACTAGCGGGGGGCTTAGGGCAGGGGCGCAGTTCTTC
TRBD1 TRBJ2-6 few TRBV5-1 CASSPIPTGAGANVLTF TGCGCCAGCAGCCCCATCCCGACAGGGGCTGGGGCCAACGTCCTGACTTTC
. TRBJ2-7 many TRBV5-6 CASSLLERWTYEQYF TGTGCCAGCAGCTTGTTGGAAAGGTGGACCTACGAGCAGTACTTC
. TRBJ2-7 few TRBV12-3/TRBV12-4 CASSWGSVNEQYF TGTGCCAGCAGCTGGGGGAGCGTAAACGAGCAGTACTTC
. TRBJ1-2 . TRBV16 CASPGAAVYGYTF TGTGCCAGTCCGGGTGCGGCCGTTTATGGCTACACCTTC
TRBD1 TRBJ2-2 . TRBV24-1 CATSERPGQGRGRELFF TGTGCCACCAGTGAACGCCCGGGACAGGGTCGCGGTAGGGAGCTGTTTTTT
TRBD1 TRBJ1-4 . TRBV30 CATGTGDEKLFF TGTGCTACCGGGACAGGGGATGAAAAACTGTTTTTT
. TRBJ2-5 . TRBV6-6 CASSYGQGPVYF TGTGCCAGCAGTTACGGGCAGGGTCCCGTTTACTTC